The 30 T cell receptor beta chains presented below share a single source sample, sequenced in a study of blood T cell repertoires in COVID-19. Measured with immunoSEQ multiplex PCR; TCRdb has only the in-frame clones, and not every one. The sample contains just over 300,000 clones, 80% to 90% of which appear only once. Sequencing was carried out using PBMCs or T cells enriched from blood (not recorded which). The receptors were gathered from a man aged 30 to 39 who had recovered from COVID-19.

The chain uses TRBV11-2 and TRBJ2-3; D call uncertain. V shed 5 bases and J shed 1 base, with 10 bases lying between them. Germline V gene data show CDR1 as SGHAT and CDR2 as FQNNGV. The CDR3 has 14 amino acids. The CDR3 nucleotides read TGTGCCAGCAGCCCCCAGCTAGGCACAGATACGCAGTATTTT. It translates to CASSPQLGTDTQYF.

This clone appeared a single time. This sequence joins TRBV9 and TRBJ2-3, with a weak D call TRBD2 (6 bases). The germline CDR1 and CDR2 sequences are SGDLS and YYNGEE. V lost 0 bases and J 4 bases, leaving 12 bases between the germline ends. The CDR3 contains 15 residues. Here the CDR3 DNA reads TGTGCCAGCAGCGTAGGGCTAGCGAGGCCAGATACGCAGTATTTT. Protein product: CASSVGLARPDTQYF.

The chain recombines TRBV30 with TRBJ1-1; no clear D gene. CDR1 and CDR2 (germline): GTSNPN, SVGIG (reference sequence). CDR3 length: 14 residues. Trimming stripped 7 bases from V and 0 bases from J, with 15 bases between. The CDR3 DNA reads TGTGCCTCACGCTTTTCCGGGATGAACACTGAAGCTTTCTTT. Amino acids: CASRFSGMNTEAFF.

The chain employs TRBV29-1 and TRBJ2-2; D perhaps matches TRBD2 (6 bases). There are 13 residues in the CDR3. The germline V gene has CDR1 SQVTM and CDR2 ANQGSEA. V shed 7 bases and J shed 4 bases, with 13 bases lying between them. CDR3: CSAGTGGTGELFF. As DNA, the CDR3 is TGCAGCGCCGGGACTGGGGGCACCGGGGAGCTGTTTTTT.

This clone was seen a single time. V and J are TRBV5-6 and TRBJ2-1, with 7 positions matching TRBD1. This CDR3 is built from 11 residues. Unmatched junction bases numbered 7, after V lost 5 bases and J lost 14 bases. Germline CDR1 is SGHDT and CDR2 is YYEEEE. The DNA of the CDR3 is TGTGCCAGCAGTTCGGGACAGTGGAAGTTCTTC. Protein sequence: CASSSGQWKFF.

The chain has TRBV18 and TRBJ1-1; the match to TRBD1 covers 10 bases. Germline V gives CDR1 KGHSH, CDR2 LQKENI. J gave up 6 bases and V 3 bases, and 4 bases lay outside the gene matches. The CDR3 has 14 amino acids. DNA for the CDR3: TGTGCCAGCTCACCCGGACAGGGGGTTTCTGAAGCTTTCTTT. Its translation: CASSPGQGVSEAFF.

This chain joins TRBV11-2 and TRBJ2-7, with D possibly matching TRBD1 (6 bases). V dropped 5 bases and J dropped 9 bases, with 14 bases sitting between them. The CDR3 consists of 12 residues. Germline assignment: CDR1 SGHAT and CDR2 FQNNGV. CDR3 sequence: CASSTGQSGQYF. The CDR3 DNA sequence: TGTGCCAGCAGCACTGGACAGAGCGGGCAGTACTTC.

The V gene is TRBV30, the J gene TRBJ2-2; perhaps TRBD1 as D (5 bases). Per germline, CDR1 GTSNPN and CDR2 SVGIG (reference sequence). The CDR3 is 12 amino acids. V was shortened by 4 bases and J by 5 bases, with 8 bases between the two germline ends. The CDR3 protein is CAWTTGTGELFF. The CDR3 DNA reads as TGTGCCTGGACCACAGGAACCGGGGAGCTGTTTTTT.

The rearrangement links TRBV5-1 to TRBJ1-6, with D unresolved. The CDR3 totals 13 residues. V was pared by 4 bases and J by 8 bases, with 10 bases between. The germline CDR1 and CDR2 sequences are SGHRS and YFSETQ. For the CDR3, the DNA is TGCGCCAGCAGCGAGCGGTCGGATTCACCCCTCCACTTT. This codes for CASSERSDSPLHF.

CDR3: CASSLGPGVYGYTF. CDR3 coding DNA: TGTGCCAGCAGCTTAGGCCCAGGGGTCTATGGCTACACCTTC. The V gene is TRBV7-2, the J gene TRBJ1-2, with D tentatively TRBD1 (6 bases). Germline V CDR1 and CDR2: SGHTA, FQGNSA. The CDR3 has 14 residues. The V end lost 1 base, the J end lost 4 bases, and 10 bases lay between the germline ends.

This clone was recorded only once. The chain uses TRBV11-3 and TRBJ2-1, with D hard to call. The germline V and J ends were trimmed by 1 base and 9 bases, with 13 bases remaining between them. Germline V gene lookup returns CDR1 SGHNT and CDR2 YENEEA. This CDR3 is 14 amino acids long. CDR3: CASSLGPSMSEQFF. The CDR3 region has the DNA TGTGCCAGCAGCTTAGGTCCGTCGATGAGTGAGCAGTTCTTC.

This rearrangement joins TRBV5-4 to TRBJ1-2, with TRBD1 matching 9 bases. V shed 2 bases, J shed 5 bases, and the junction held 13 bases outside the gene matches. The germline gives CDR1 SGHNT, CDR2 YYREEE (reference sequence). The CDR3 has 17 amino acids. The CDR3 DNA follows: TGTGCCAGCAGCTTCCCCTTCCGACAGGGGGTTGGGTATGGCTACACCTTC. This gives the protein CASSFPFRQGVGYGYTF.

V usage is TRBV10-3 and J usage is TRBJ1-2; a weak D match, TRBD1 (5 bases). CDR3 size: 12 residues. The germline V and J ends were trimmed by 3 bases and 8 bases, with 10 bases remaining between them. Germline CDR1 and CDR2: ENHRY and SYGVKD. The chain's CDR3 is CAISEGAGGYTF. As DNA, the CDR3 is TGTGCCATCAGTGAAGGGGCGGGAGGCTACACCTTC.

The rearrangement uses TRBV5-1 and TRBJ1-3; possible D gene TRBD1, 5 bases. Germline CDR1 and CDR2: SGHRS and YFSETQ. Trimming pared 6 bases from V and 2 bases from J, leaving 15 bases between. There are 15 residues in the CDR3. The chain's CDR3 is CASTIGAGPGNTIYF. CDR3 coding DNA: TGCGCCAGCACCATTGGAGCGGGACCTGGAAACACCATATATTTT.

The V call is TRBV3-1 (or the pseudogene TRBV3-2), the J call TRBJ1-1; D may be TRBD1 (6 bases). CDR3 size: 14 residues. The V end lost 1 base, the J end lost 7 bases, and 13 bases lay between the germline ends. Germline CDR1 and CDR2: LGHDT and YNNKEL (reference sequence). CDR3 coding DNA: TGTGCCAGCAGCCAAGGGGGAGGGGGAAGTGAAGCTTTCTTT. Protein product: CASSQGGGGSEAFF.

Remarks on this clone: Other DNA sequences in the sample encode the same CDR3. This chain connects TRBV30 to TRBJ1-2; TRBD1 matches 10 bases. Germline CDR1 and CDR2: GTSNPN and SVGIG (reference sequence). V shed 1 base, J shed 5 bases, and the junction held 1 base outside the gene matches. The CDR3 totals 13 residues. The CDR3 nucleotides read TGTGCCTGGAGTGCGGACAGGGGGTATGGCTACACCTTC. Amino acids: CAWSADRGYGYTF.

The rearrangement links TRBV3-1 (or the pseudogene TRBV3-2) to TRBJ1-3, with unresolved D. Trimming removed 4 bases at V and 7 bases at J, with 14 bases between. CDR3 length: 14 residues. Per germline, CDR1 LGHDT and CDR2 YNNKEL (reference sequence). This CDR3 is CASSPTGLVNTIYF. DNA of the CDR3: TGTGCCAGCAGCCCAACGGGGTTAGTGAACACCATATATTTT.

This clone was seen a single time. The chain couples TRBV18 to TRBJ2-3; D ambiguous. The CDR3 contains 18 residues. The germline V gene encodes CDR1 KGHSH and CDR2 LQKENI. V lost 2 bases, J lost 2 bases, and 20 bases lay in between. The CDR3 loop is CASSPVGWRLDHTDTQYF. CDR3 coding DNA: TGTGCCAGCTCACCAGTCGGGTGGCGCCTGGATCACACAGATACGCAGTATTTT.

The chain recombines TRBV5-1 with TRBJ1-5, with 10 bases identical to TRBD1. The germline V gene has CDR1 SGHRS and CDR2 YFSETQ. The CDR3 covers 14 residues. V was clipped by 7 bases and J by 5 bases; unmatched bases: 6. The CDR3 spells CASGPGTGDQPQHF. DNA for the CDR3: TGCGCCAGCGGCCCCGGGACAGGGGATCAGCCCCAGCATTTT.

V gene TRBV4-2 combines with J gene TRBJ1-4; no reliable D call. CDR1 and CDR2 (germline): LGHNA, YNFKEQ. The CDR3 has 11 residues. The ends were cut back, 1 base at V and 10 bases at J, with 4 bases in the middle. The CDR3 DNA sequence: TGTGCCAGCAGCCAAGCAGTAAAACTGTTTTTT. This gives the protein CASSQAVKLFF.

The chain couples TRBV6-4 to TRBJ1-1; D gene ambiguous. Per the germline V gene, CDR1 is MRHNA and CDR2 is SNTAGT. V was cut by 6 bases and J by 1 base, with 9 bases left in between. This CDR3 contains 13 residues. CDR3 protein: CASRRHANTEAFF. The DNA of the CDR3 is TGTGCCAGCAGGAGACATGCGAACACTGAAGCTTTCTTT.

The chain joins TRBV9 to TRBJ1-2; tentatively, D is TRBD1 (6 bases). This CDR3 has 15 amino acids. Germline CDR1 is SGDLS and CDR2 is YYNGEE. The V gene lost 0 bases and the J gene lost 4 bases, with 13 bases spanning the gap. Here the CDR3 DNA reads TGTGCCAGCAGCGTAGGACAGGTGGCGGGCTATGGCTACACCTTC. This translates into CASSVGQVAGYGYTF.

This chain links TRBV5-1 with TRBJ1-3; 8 bases fit TRBD1. CDR1 and CDR2 (germline): SGHRS, YFSETQ. The CDR3 is 15 residues long. J lost 4 bases, V lost 4 bases, and 7 bases had no gene match. CDR3 DNA sequence: TGCGCCAGCAGCCCAGGACAGGGAACCGGAAACACCATATATTTT. Its translation: CASSPGQGTGNTIYF.

The genes are TRBV11-3 and TRBJ1-1, with 9 bases lining up with TRBD1. V shed 1 base, J shed 6 bases, and the junction held 15 bases outside the gene matches. The CDR3 contains 18 residues. The germline CDR1 and CDR2 sequences are SGHNT and YENEEA. CDR3 protein: CASSLGPSGTGTVAEAFF. The DNA for the CDR3 is TGTGCCAGCAGCTTAGGGCCTTCCGGGACAGGGACAGTGGCTGAAGCTTTCTTT.

The chain is built from TRBV15 and TRBJ1-1, with TRBD1 matching over 9 bases. Germline lookup yields CDR1 LNHNV and CDR2 YYDKDF (reference sequence). After removal of 4 bases from V and 5 bases from J, the junction contained 2 bases not matched to a gene. This CDR3 spans 13 amino acids. The CDR3 nucleotides read TGTGCCACCAGCATACAGGGGGCGACTGAAGCTTTCTTT. Protein: CATSIQGATEAFF.

V and J are TRBV9 and TRBJ2-3; TRBD1 matches at 8 bases. Losses at the gene ends were 0 bases for V and 3 bases for J; bases not matched to a gene: 9. The CDR3 sequence is 17 residues long. Germline CDR1 is SGDLS and CDR2 is YYNGEE. The CDR3 spells CASSVAMTTGDTDTQYF. Here the CDR3 DNA reads TGTGCCAGCAGCGTAGCTATGACGACAGGGGATACAGATACGCAGTATTTT. The whole variable domain, remainder taken from reference TRBV9 and TRBJ2-3, is DSGVTQTPKHLITATGQRVTLRCSPRSGDLSVYWYQQSLDQGLQFLIQYYNGEERAKGNILERFSAQQFPDLHSELNLSSLELGDSALYFCASSVAMTTGDTDTQYFGPGTRLTVL.

In the case of this clone: Other DNA sequences in this specimen translate into the identical CDR3. The chain links TRBV27 to TRBJ1-1; 7 nucleotides agree with TRBD1. This CDR3 comprises 15 residues. V was clipped by 0 bases and J by 4 bases; unmatched bases: 5. CDR1 and CDR2 from the germline V gene are MNHEY and SMNVEV (reference sequence). CDR3 in DNA: TGTGCCAGCAGTTTATCTCCAGGGGGTAGCACTGAAGCTTTCTTT. Translating it yields CASSLSPGGSTEAFF.

V and J are TRBV2 and TRBJ2-5; 8 nucleotides match TRBD2. CDR1 SNHLY and CDR2 FYNNEI come from the germline V gene. The CDR3 extends over 16 amino acids. Trimming cost V 5 bases and J 1 base; bases outside gene matches: 9. This chain's CDR3 is CASSRLSGGPQETQYF. In DNA form, the CDR3 reads TGTGCCAGCAGTCGTTTAAGCGGGGGTCCCCAAGAGACCCAGTACTTC.

The chain is built from TRBV2 and TRBJ1-6, with D hard to call. There are 11 residues in the CDR3. V was cut by 2 bases and J by 10 bases, with 3 bases left in between. Per the germline V gene, CDR1 is SNHLY and CDR2 is FYNNEI. The CDR3 nucleotides are TGTGCCAGCAGTGAACGGTCACCCCTCCACTTT. It translates to CASSERSPLHF.

This chain connects TRBV18 to TRBJ2-5; D is undetermined. The V and J ends lost 5 bases and 5 bases respectively, with 12 bases between them. The CDR3 extends over 13 amino acids. Per germline, CDR1 KGHSH and CDR2 LQKENI. CDR3 sequence (DNA): TGTGCCAGCTCAGGCTCTTGGTCGGAGACCCAGTACTTC. Translated: CASSGSWSETQYF.